The 27 T cell receptor beta chains below all came from one sample that was sequenced in a study of shared clonotypes between healthy human individuals (dated by TCRdb to 2018 to 2021). CD8 naive samples were obtained by positive selection for CCR7 among CD45RO-negative cells, yielding a CD45RA+CCR7+ population from which TemRA cells were excluded. The library was generated by the immunoSEQ multiplex PCR assay. Not all clones reach the TCRdb copy of this immuneACCESS table, which keeps in-frame sequences only. Checked studies attribute under half of the gap to unresolved V genes and leave the rest unexplained. The sample profile shows about 2 million clones; around 96% of them were found once. Around 1.1% of the sample is in the top ten clones. What was sequenced was naive CD8+ T cells sorted from blood. Interpreted using the paper, the cell subset or site label stands for: CD45RA+CCR7+. The receptors were sampled from a man in his late teens or twenties in good health.

The chain uses TRBV27 and TRBJ1-1; possibly TRBD1 for D (6 bases). V lost 3 bases to trimming and J lost 4 bases, with 15 bases between them. Germline CDR1 is MNHEY and CDR2 is SMNVEV (reference sequence). The CDR3 length is 15 residues. The CDR3 DNA sequence: TGTGCCAGCAGTTTCTTGAGGGGGGGAGCCACTGAAGCTTTCTTT. Translated: CASSFLRGGATEAFF.

The rearrangement joins TRBV19 to TRBJ2-5; D not resolved. Trimming removed 5 bases at V and 4 bases at J, with 26 bases between. Germline CDR1 and CDR2: LNHDA and SQIVND (reference sequence). The CDR3 length is 18 residues. The CDR3 loop is CASSELGYVSPGGETQYF. The CDR3 DNA reads TGTGCCAGTAGTGAGTTAGGGTACGTTTCCCCCGGCGGAGAGACCCAGTACTTC.

The CDR3 protein is CASSLREEGDKYYEQYF. The CDR3 coding sequence is TGCGCCAGCAGCTTAAGAGAAGAGGGAGACAAGTACTACGAGCAGTACTTC. This rearrangement joins TRBV5-1 to TRBJ2-7, with TRBD2 as a possible D gene (5 bases). The ends were cut back, 2 bases at V and 3 bases at J, with 21 bases in the middle. The germline CDR1 and CDR2 sequences are SGHRS and YFSETQ. There are 17 residues in the CDR3.

The chain recombines TRBV28 with TRBJ2-7; the D gene could be TRBD1 or TRBD2 (5 bases each). The CDR3 covers 17 residues. Deletions cut 2 bases from V and 2 bases from J, with 19 bases between. Per germline, CDR1 MDHEN and CDR2 SYDVKM. Here the CDR3 reads CASSLESSGTLTYEQYF. In DNA form, the CDR3 reads TGTGCCAGCAGTTTAGAGAGTTCCGGGACGCTCACCTACGAGCAGTACTTC.

The V gene is TRBV2, the J gene TRBJ1-1; TRBD1 might be the D (6 bases). Per the germline V gene, CDR1 is SNHLY and CDR2 is FYNNEI. The CDR3 totals 17 residues. Trimming removed 2 bases from V and 1 base from J, with 17 bases in between. The CDR3 loop is CASSERGTLRGNTEAFF. The CDR3 DNA sequence: TGTGCCAGCAGTGAAAGGGGGACACTCAGGGGGAACACTGAAGCTTTCTTT.

The chain uses TRBV28 and TRBJ1-1; D ambiguous. Trimming stripped 5 bases from V and 4 bases from J, with 14 bases between. Germline V gene lookup returns CDR1 MDHEN and CDR2 SYDVKM. CDR3 length: 14 residues. In DNA form, the CDR3 reads TGTGCCAGCAGTGTGCTGACCGGAGGCACTGAAGCTTTCTTT. It encodes CASSVLTGGTEAFF.

The chain joins TRBV6-6 to TRBJ2-2; no firm D call. With 2 bases removed from V and 0 bases from J, the gap between germline ends came to 7 bases. The CDR3 has 15 amino acids. CDR1 MNHNY and CDR2 SVGAGI come from the germline V gene (reference sequence). CDR3 in DNA: TGTGCCAGCAGTTACGGACGGGCGAACACCGGGGAGCTGTTTTTT. Translating it yields CASSYGRANTGELFF.

The chain couples TRBV29-1 to TRBJ2-3; 7 nucleotides match TRBD1. CDR1 and CDR2 from the germline V gene are SQVTM and ANQGSEA. The V segment lost 2 bases and the J segment 4 bases; nucleotides outside the gene matches: 3. The CDR3 runs 13 residues. The CDR3 nucleotides are TGCAGCGTTGAACAGGGGGTGGCAGATACGCAGTATTTT. Residues: CSVEQGVADTQYF.

This rearrangement joins TRBV5-1 to TRBJ2-3; D remains unclear. The V end was cut by 0 bases, the J end by 6 bases, with 2 bases between. Looked up from germline, CDR1 is SGHRS and CDR2 is YFSETQ. The CDR3 length is 11 residues. CDR3 sequence: CASSLVDTQYF. CDR3 DNA sequence: TGCGCCAGCAGCTTGGTGGATACGCAGTATTTT.

V and J are TRBV14 and TRBJ2-7; D uncertain. CDR1 SGHDN and CDR2 FVKESK come from the germline V gene. V gave up 1 base and J gave up 5 bases, with 12 bases separating them. The CDR3 extends over 14 amino acids. CDR3 bases: TGTGCCAGCAGCCAAGGCAGGAGCGAGCACGAGCAGTACTTC. Its translation: CASSQGRSEHEQYF. Combining the CDR3 with reference TRBV14 and TRBJ2-7 gives the whole variable domain EAGVTQFPSHSVIEKGQTVTLRCDPISGHDNLYWYRRVMGKEIKFLLHFVKESKQDESGMPNNRFLAERTGGTYSTLKVQPAELEDSGVYFCASSQGRSEHEQYFGPGTRLTVT.

The chain carries TRBV4-3 and TRBJ1-4; no clear D gene. The V gene lost 0 bases and the J gene lost 8 bases, with 4 bases spanning the gap. There are 12 residues in the CDR3. Germline-derived CDR1 and CDR2 are LGHNA and YSLEER. The DNA for the CDR3 is TGCGCCAGCAGCCAAGAGCGCGAAAAACTGTTTTTT. This encodes CASSQEREKLFF.

The chain joins TRBV9 to TRBJ1-1; no clear D. The CDR3 contains 14 residues. V was cut by 0 bases and J by 2 bases, with 8 bases left in between. Germline V gene sequence: CDR1 SGDLS, CDR2 YYNGEE. CDR3 loop: CASSVVPDNTEAFF. In nucleotides, the CDR3 is TGTGCCAGCAGCGTAGTTCCCGATAACACTGAAGCTTTCTTT.

The chain employs TRBV4-2 and TRBJ2-4; either TRBD1 or TRBD2 may fit D (5 bases each). Trimming removed 2 bases at V and 9 bases at J, with 11 bases between. The CDR3 is 13 amino acids. CDR1 is LGHNA, CDR2 YNFKEQ, per germline. The CDR3 bases are TGTGCCAGCAGCCAAATGAGAGGGGCCATTCAGTACTTC. Its translation is CASSQMRGAIQYF.

V gene TRBV5-4 combines with J gene TRBJ2-1; D is ambiguous. V gave up 2 bases and J gave up 6 bases, with 6 bases separating them. Germline V gives CDR1 SGHNT, CDR2 YYREEE (reference sequence). CDR3 length: 12 residues. CDR3 DNA sequence: TGTGCCAGCAGCTTCCGCCCCAATGAGCAGTTCTTC. It is translated as CASSFRPNEQFF.

As concerns this clone: The sample carries other DNA sequences with the same CDR3. The chain has TRBV27 and TRBJ2-7, with 9 bases that match TRBD1. V trimming: 0 bases; J trimming: 4 bases; junction bases outside the gene matches: 1. Germline loops: CDR1 MNHEY, CDR2 SMNVEV (reference sequence). This CDR3 has 14 amino acids. CDR3 nucleotides: TGTGCCAGCAGTTTATCGGGGACAGGGTACGAGCAGTACTTC. It encodes CASSLSGTGYEQYF.

The chain is built from TRBV5-1 and TRBJ2-7, with D tentatively TRBD1 (6 bases). CDR1 is SGHRS and CDR2 is YFSETQ in the germline V gene. CDR3 length: 14 residues. Trimming removed 4 bases from V and 2 bases from J, with 13 bases in between. Here the CDR3 reads CASSVSDRAYEQYF. The CDR3 nucleotides read TGCGCCAGCAGCGTATCGGACAGAGCCTACGAGCAGTACTTC. Complete variable domain (other parts from reference TRBV5-1 and TRBJ2-7): KAGVTQTPRYLIKTRGQQVTLSCSPISGHRSVSWYQQTPGQGLQFLFEYFSETQRNKGNFPGRFSGRQFSNSRSEMNVSTLELGDSALYLCASSVSDRAYEQYFGPGTRLTVT.

The CDR3 is CASSPGGAEQYF. DNA for the CDR3: TGCGCCAGCAGCCCTGGGGGGGCCGAGCAGTACTTC. The chain employs TRBV4-1 and TRBJ2-7; a weak D match, TRBD2 (7 bases). Germline V gene data show CDR1 as MGHRA and CDR2 as YSYEKL. The CDR3 extends over 12 amino acids. V was clipped by 4 bases and J by 6 bases, with 10 bases between them.

This rearrangement joins TRBV5-6 to TRBJ2-5; D tentatively reads TRBD1 or TRBD2 (6 bases each). Looked up from germline, CDR1 is SGHDT and CDR2 is YYEEEE. The CDR3 has 14 residues. Trimming removed 4 bases from V and 5 bases from J, with 15 bases in between. CDR3 amino acids: CASSLGGGPETQYF. For the CDR3, the DNA is TGTGCCAGCAGCCTGGGGGGCGGGCCGGAGACCCAGTACTTC.

The rearrangement joins TRBV30 to TRBJ1-5, with 7 nucleotides matching TRBD1. Germline loops: CDR1 GTSNPN, CDR2 SVGIG (reference sequence). Trimming took 7 bases from V and 7 from J; bases not matched to a gene: 10. This CDR3 is built from 13 residues. The CDR3 bases are TGTGCCTCCTCGACAGGGCTCTCGCAGCCCCAGCATTTT. Protein sequence: CASSTGLSQPQHF.

Regarding this clone: This same CDR3 is encoded by further DNA sequences in the sample. This chain connects TRBV27 to TRBJ1-4; no clear D gene. The ends were cut back, 4 bases at V and 0 bases at J, with 9 bases in the middle. The germline V gene encodes CDR1 MNHEY and CDR2 SMNVEV (reference sequence). The CDR3 length is 15 residues. The CDR3 DNA is TGTGCCAGCAGTTCTGGAACTACAACTAATGAAAAACTGTTTTTT. It encodes CASSSGTTTNEKLFF.

CDR3 sequence reads: CASTVGGGVGELFF. In DNA form, the CDR3 reads TGTGCCAGCACCGTCGGGGGCGGAGTCGGGGAGCTGTTTTTT. This chain links TRBV9 with TRBJ2-2; D might be TRBD1 or TRBD2, each matching 6 bases. V was clipped by 6 bases and J by 7 bases, with 16 bases between them. Germline lookup yields CDR1 SGDLS and CDR2 YYNGEE. The CDR3 consists of 14 residues.

The gene calls are TRBV7-9 and TRBJ1-1; no firm D call. Trimming cost V 2 bases and J 8 bases, with 6 bases left between them. CDR3 length equals 11 residues. Germline-derived CDR1 and CDR2 are SEHNR and FQNEAQ (reference sequence). CDR3 amino acids: CASSLNEEAFF. For the CDR3, the DNA is TGTGCCAGCAGCTTAAACGAGGAAGCTTTCTTT.

CDR3 residues: CASTHLPSGSTDTQYF. The CDR3 nucleotides are TGTGCCAGCACCCATCTCCCCTCAGGTAGTACAGATACGCAGTATTTT. This chain uses TRBV7-9 with TRBJ2-3; D is uncertain. This CDR3 region has 16 residues. Trimming cost V 7 bases and J 3 bases, with 20 bases left between them. Germline assignment: CDR1 SEHNR and CDR2 FQNEAQ (reference sequence).

The J gene is TRBJ2-7, the V gene TRBV4-1; a weak D match, TRBD1 (5 bases). Germline V CDR1 and CDR2: MGHRA, YSYEKL. V was clipped by 0 bases and J by 5 bases, with 17 bases between them. CDR3 length: 16 amino acids. CDR3 nucleotides: TGCGCCAGCAGCCAAGATAGGTTCAGGGTTCCCGACGAGCAGTACTTC. Protein sequence: CASSQDRFRVPDEQYF.

The chain couples TRBV9 to TRBJ1-1, with 10 positions matching TRBD1. Germline V gene sequence: CDR1 SGDLS, CDR2 YYNGEE. The J segment lost 9 bases and the V segment lost 0 bases, leaving 17 bases of the junction unmatched. This CDR3 has 18 amino acids. This chain's CDR3 is CASSVATKPGQGPLKAFF. The DNA of the CDR3 is TGTGCCAGCAGCGTAGCCACCAAACCGGGACAGGGGCCGCTGAAAGCTTTCTTT.

To note about this clone: The same CDR3 arises from other DNA sequences in this sample as well. The chain employs TRBV6-5 and TRBJ2-7; D call uncertain. V lost 3 bases and J lost 3, with 6 bases in between. CDR1 is MNHEY and CDR2 is SVGAGI in the germline V gene. This CDR3 has 12 amino acids. In nucleotides, the CDR3 is TGTGCCAGCAGTTATTCCCGCTACGAGCAGTACTTC. Protein sequence: CASSYSRYEQYF.

J is TRBJ2-7 and V is TRBV5-6, with TRBD1 matching 11 bases. Germline CDR1 SGHDT, CDR2 YYEEEE. The CDR3 runs 17 residues. After removal of 3 bases from V and 3 bases from J, the junction contained 11 bases not matched to a gene. The CDR3 loop is CASSSIGQGAVNYEQYF. The DNA of the CDR3 is TGTGCCAGCAGCTCCATCGGACAGGGGGCTGTGAACTACGAGCAGTACTTC.